This entry lists 28 T cell receptor beta chains sequenced from one sample in a study of early T cells in non-severe SARS-CoV-2 infection (dated by TCRdb to the early 2020s). The protocol used for the library was 5' RACE. TCRdb records NextSeq 500 as the sequencer. Clones were called with MiXCR by TCRdb after fastp trimmed the public reads at Q25, and only in-frame beta chains were retained. Rows matching on CDR3 protein sequence are summarized as one entry with the most common DNA and genes. In this sample the table shows approximately 76,000 distinct CDR3 sequences, roughly 12% of which occur a single time. Of the sample, approximately 4.5% falls within the top ten clones. Specimen: whole blood. Every receptor here comes from an adult who was a healthcare worker with PCR-confirmed SARS-CoV-2 infection or an uninfected control (not recorded which).

The sample holds a few counts of this clonotype. This chain joins TRBV20-1 and TRBJ1-5; a weak D match, TRBD1 (5 bases). Trimming took 4 bases from V and 1 from J, leaving 8 bases between them. Germline V gene sequence: CDR1 DFQATT, CDR2 SNEGSKA (reference sequence). The CDR3 loop spans 13 amino acids. The CDR3 loop is CSATGTSNQPQHF. DNA of the CDR3: TGCAGTGCTACCGGGACCAGCAATCAGCCCCAGCATTTT.

There are many counts of this clonotype. The V call is TRBV4-1, the J call TRBJ2-5, with 9 bases aligning to TRBD1. Germline-derived CDR1 and CDR2 are MGHRA and YSYEKL. V lost 1 base and J lost 0; bases outside the gene matches: 3. The CDR3 has 16 amino acids. The CDR3 bases are TGCGCCAGCAGCCAAGGGGGACAGGGCTACCAAGAGACCCAGTACTTC. Translated, it gives CASSQGGQGYQETQYF.

V and J are TRBV25-1 and TRBJ1-1; a weak D match, TRBD1 (5 bases). V lost 5 bases and J 4 bases, leaving 11 bases between the germline ends. CDR3 length: 13 residues. Germline lookup yields CDR1 MGHDK and CDR2 SYGVNS. The CDR3 loop reads CASSRSGSTEAFF. CDR3 nucleotides: TGTGCCAGCAGTCGATCAGGGAGCACTGAAGCTTTCTTT.

The gene calls are TRBV30 and TRBJ1-3, with D perhaps matching TRBD1 (6 bases). V gave up 5 bases and J gave up 5 bases, with 13 bases separating them. Per germline, CDR1 GTSNPN and CDR2 SVGIG (reference sequence). The CDR3 covers 13 residues. CDR3 in DNA: TGTGCCTGGGGGCAGGGGAGACGAAACACCATATATTTT. This translates into CAWGQGRRNTIYF.

This clonotype was detected a few times. A read error may account for a junction end that differs from germline. V and J are TRBV20-1 and TRBJ1-6; D remains ambiguous. The CDR3 covers 13 residues. CDR1 is DFQATT, CDR2 SNEGSKA, per germline (reference sequence). The CDR3 sequence: CIARDSANSPLHF. The CDR3, as DNA: TGCATTGCTAGAGACTCCGCGAATTCACCCCTCCACTTT.

This clonotype was counted a few times. The chain recombines TRBV18 with TRBJ2-1, with D unresolved. CDR3 length: 14 residues. Germline CDR1 reads KGHSH; CDR2 reads LQKENI. V was clipped by 4 bases and J by 5 bases, with 12 bases between them. CDR3 residues: CASSLINSDNEQFF. The CDR3 DNA reads TGTGCCAGCTCACTAATAAACAGCGACAATGAGCAGTTCTTC. Together with reference TRBV18 and TRBJ2-1, the CDR3 gives the full variable domain: NAGVMQNPRHLVRRRGQEARLRCSPMKGHSHVYWYRQLPEEGLKFMVYLQKENIIDESGMPKERFSAEFPKEGPSILRIQQVVRGDSAAYFCASSLINSDNEQFFGPGTRLTVL.

This clonotype was observed a few times. V usage is TRBV7-9 and J usage is TRBJ1-2; 9 nucleotides line up with TRBD1. The CDR3 spans 15 residues. Germline CDR1 is SEHNR and CDR2 is FQNEAQ (reference sequence). The V gene end was trimmed by 1 base and the J gene end by 6 bases; junction bases not matched to a gene: 6. The chain's CDR3 is CASSLGGTGTDGYTF. For the CDR3, the DNA is TGTGCCAGCAGCTTAGGTGGGACAGGGACGGATGGCTACACCTTC.

The table lists this clonotype with a few counts. A read error may produce the germline difference seen at one junction end. The rearrangement links TRBV9 to TRBJ2-3; D is possibly TRBD2 (6 bases). CDR1 and CDR2 (germline): SGDLS, YYNGEE. CDR3 length equals 15 residues. The CDR3 is CASSPRGGYTDTQFF. The CDR3 DNA follows: TGTGCCAGCAGCCCTAGGGGAGGATACACAGATACGCAGTTTTTT.

With regard to this clonotype: A much larger clone lies a single base off, so this may be a read error. The V gene is TRBV13, the J gene TRBJ2-3, with D possibly being TRBD1 or TRBD2 (5 bases each). Germline V gene sequence: CDR1 PRHDT, CDR2 FYEKMQ (reference sequence). CDR3 length: 16 residues. The DNA of the CDR3 is TGTGCCAGCAGCCAGCGACTGGGGGTTAGCACAGATAAGCAGTATTTT. This translates into CASSQRLGVSTDKQYF.

This chain joins TRBV25-1 and TRBJ2-2; 8 nucleotides match TRBD1. In germline, CDR1 is MGHDK, CDR2 SYGVNS. V lost 2 bases and J lost 8; bases outside the gene matches: 10. The CDR3 spans 16 residues. For the CDR3, the DNA is TGTGCCAGCAGTGAACCCCAGGGGGCGGGCACTGGGGAGCTGTTTTTT. Amino acids: CASSEPQGAGTGELFF.

This clonotype occurred a few times. The chain carries TRBV7-2 and TRBJ1-1; the match to TRBD1 covers 7 bases. The CDR3 covers 15 residues. Germline V gives CDR1 SGHTA, CDR2 FQGNSA. Trimming at V came to 5 bases and at J to 5 bases, leaving 11 bases not matched to a gene. DNA for the CDR3: TGTGCCAGCAGCAGACAGGGCCCACCCGGGACTGAAGCTTTCTTT. The encoded protein is CASSRQGPPGTEAFF.

This clonotype was counted at least ten times. The V and J genes are TRBV6-6 and TRBJ1-1; D is unresolved. In germline, CDR1 is MNHNY, CDR2 SVGAGI (reference sequence). The V end was cut by 10 bases, the J end by 7 bases, with 13 bases between. CDR3 length: 11 amino acids. CDR3 sequence: CATSLVFEAFF. CDR3 coding DNA: TGTGCCACCTCCCTAGTATTTGAAGCTTTCTTT.

This clonotype was observed a few times. In DNA, the CDR3 is TGTGCCAGCAGTGGGACAGCCATGAACACTGAAGCTTTCTTT. Translating gives CASSGTAMNTEAFF. V is TRBV2 and J is TRBJ1-1, with a weak D call TRBD1 (6 bases). CDR1 and CDR2 (germline): SNHLY, FYNNEI. The CDR3 has 14 amino acids. V was shortened by 4 bases and J by 0 bases, with 9 bases between the two germline ends. Based on the CDR3 plus reference TRBV2 and TRBJ1-1, the full variable domain is EPEVTQTPSHQVTQMGQEVILRCVPISNHLYFYWYRQILGQKVEFLVSFYNNEISEKSEIFDDQFSVERPDGSNFTLKIRSTKLEDSAMYFCASSGTAMNTEAFFGQGTRLTVV.

This chain connects TRBV10-3 to TRBJ2-5; D possibly corresponds to TRBD2 (5 bases). CDR1 and CDR2 from the germline V gene are ENHRY and SYGVKD. The CDR3 has 12 amino acids. V was trimmed by 8 bases and J by 5 bases, leaving 12 bases between them. In DNA form, the CDR3 reads TGTGCCATCGGTCTAGCAAGCGAGACCCAGTACTTC. As protein: CAIGLASETQYF.

This clonotype was counted at least ten times. The chain links TRBV6-5 to TRBJ2-1; D is possibly TRBD2 (6 bases). This CDR3 comprises 13 residues. The germline CDR1 and CDR2 sequences are MNHEY and SVGAGI. V was shortened by 6 bases and J by 4 bases, with 10 bases between the two germline ends. The CDR3 here is CASSRGRYNEQFF. The CDR3 nucleotides are TGTGCCAGCAGCCGGGGGAGGTACAATGAGCAGTTCTTC.

This clonotype was counted a few times. The chain couples TRBV20-1 to TRBJ2-3; 7 nucleotides align to TRBD2. The CDR3 is 15 residues long. CDR1 is DFQATT, CDR2 SNEGSKA, per germline (reference sequence). Germline trimming cut 3 bases from V and 5 bases from J; bases unmatched to any gene: 11. The CDR3 nucleotides are TGCAGTGCTAGTCCCCTAGCGGTCCGTGGAGATACGCAGTATTTT. Translating gives CSASPLAVRGDTQYF.

This clonotype showed up many times. The V and J genes are TRBV6-5 and TRBJ2-2; 8 nucleotides line up with TRBD2. The CDR3 has 13 amino acids. The V gene end was trimmed by 5 bases and the J gene end by 4 bases; junction bases not matched to a gene: 0. Germline V gene sequence: CDR1 MNHEY, CDR2 SVGAGI. This CDR3 is CASSRGGTGELFF. CDR3 sequence (DNA): TGTGCCAGCAGTCGGGGGGGCACCGGGGAGCTGTTTTTT.

The chain links TRBV5-6 to TRBJ2-2; 8 bases map to TRBD1. The CDR3 covers 15 residues. CDR1 and CDR2 (germline): SGHDT, YYEEEE. Trimming cost V 4 bases and J 6 bases; bases outside gene matches: 8. DNA of the CDR3: TGTGCCAGCAGCCCCAGGGGGCGCGGTTCCGGGGAGCTGTTTTTT. Translation: CASSPRGRGSGELFF.

This clonotype was recorded at least ten times. This chain connects TRBV6-5 to TRBJ1-1; TRBD1 aligns across 7 bases. This CDR3 comprises 15 residues. V lost 0 bases and J lost 4; bases outside the gene matches: 5. Germline assignment: CDR1 MNHEY and CDR2 SVGAGI. The DNA for the CDR3 is TGTGCCAGCAGTTACTCGCATAAGGGGGCCACTGAAGCTTTCTTT. Amino acid sequence: CASSYSHKGATEAFF.

This clonotype was seen a few times. The chain uses TRBV5-6 and TRBJ2-7; TRBD1 aligns across 8 bases. From germline, CDR1 is SGHDT and CDR2 YYEEEE. Trimming took 4 bases from V and 0 from J; bases not matched to a gene: 6. The CDR3 covers 15 residues. CDR3 in amino acids: CASSTGTGSSYEQYF. The CDR3 nucleotides read TGTGCCAGCAGCACCGGGACAGGAAGCTCCTACGAGCAGTACTTC.

This clonotype has a count of ten or more. This chain connects TRBV29-1 to TRBJ2-5; a possible D gene is TRBD2 (5 bases). Looked up from germline, CDR1 is SQVTM and CDR2 is ANQGSEA. This CDR3 spans 12 amino acids. Trimming took off 2 bases at V and 4 bases at J, with 8 bases between the two ends. CDR3 in amino acids: CSVELSVETQYF. The CDR3 DNA reads TGCAGCGTTGAACTTAGCGTAGAGACCCAGTACTTC. The full variable domain, in which reference TRBV29-1 and TRBJ2-5 provide the parts outside the CDR3, is SAVISQKPSRDICQRGTSLTIQCQVDSQVTMMFWYRQQPGQSLTLIATANQGSEATYESGFVIDKFPISRPNLTFSTLTVSNMSPEDSSIYLCSVELSVETQYFGPGTRLLVL.

This clonotype has more than one count but fewer than ten. The chain has TRBV12-3 or TRBV12-4 and TRBJ1-6; the D gene is possibly TRBD1 (6 bases). The V end was cut by 5 bases, the J end by 1 base, with 15 bases between. There are 17 residues in the CDR3. CDR3 amino acids: CASSQTGWASYNSPLHF. DNA for the CDR3: TGTGCCAGCAGTCAAACAGGGTGGGCATCCTATAATTCACCCCTCCACTTT.

The V gene is TRBV4-1, the J gene TRBJ1-1, with D perhaps matching TRBD1 (5 bases). Germline loops: CDR1 MGHRA, CDR2 YSYEKL. The CDR3 runs to 12 residues. Trimming took 1 base from V and 6 from J, leaving 6 bases between them. CDR3 sequence (DNA): TGCGCCAGCAGCCAAGTAGGGGCTGAAGCTTTCTTT. Encoded protein: CASSQVGAEAFF.

This clonotype was observed a few times. This sequence joins TRBV12-3 or TRBV12-4 and TRBJ1-1, with D hard to call. The length of the CDR3 is 14 residues. V gave up 3 bases and J gave up 1 base, with 9 bases separating them. For the CDR3, the DNA is TGTGCCAGCAGTTTCGAATCATGGAACACTGAAGCTTTCTTT. Translation: CASSFESWNTEAFF.

This clonotype was found many times. The CDR3, as DNA: TGCAGCGTTGAAGTCCAGGGGGAACGGTATGGCTACACCTTC. Protein product: CSVEVQGERYGYTF. J is TRBJ1-2 and V is TRBV29-1, with 7 bases aligning to TRBD1. The CDR3 length is 14 residues. The J segment lost 5 bases and the V segment lost 1 base, leaving 7 bases of the junction unmatched. Germline V gives CDR1 SQVTM, CDR2 ANQGSEA.

This clonotype has ten or more counts. The gene calls are TRBV29-1 and TRBJ2-5, with 7 bases that match TRBD1. Germline CDR1 SQVTM, CDR2 ANQGSEA. This CDR3 comprises 13 residues. V lost 7 bases, J lost 5 bases, and 10 bases stayed unmatched. Here the CDR3 reads CSAPRTGLETQYF. In DNA form, the CDR3 reads TGCAGCGCCCCCCGGACAGGCTTGGAGACCCAGTACTTC.

The CDR3 sequence: CSALAGSAGGSTDTQYF. CDR3 sequence (DNA): TGCAGTGCTCTCGCGGGTTCGGCGGGGGGTAGCACAGATACGCAGTATTTT. This sequence joins TRBV20-1 and TRBJ2-3; TRBD2 matches 8 bases. In germline, CDR1 is DFQATT, CDR2 SNEGSKA (reference sequence). After removal of 5 bases from V and 0 bases from J, the junction contained 13 bases not matched to a gene. CDR3 length: 17 residues.

In nucleotides, the CDR3 is TGTGCCAGCAGTCCCCCATTACAGGGGGATGGTACCGGGGAGCTGTTTTTT. Translating gives CASSPPLQGDGTGELFF. The chain links TRBV6-6 to TRBJ2-2; 8 bases agree with TRBD1. The V and J ends lost 5 bases and 5 bases, in that order; junction bases with no gene match: 13. Germline CDR1 MNHNY, CDR2 SVGAGI (reference sequence). The length of the CDR3 is 17 residues.